Listed below are T cell receptor beta chains from one sample, sequenced in a study of neurological immune-mediated disorders. Each CDR3 protein is one row after TCRdb ran MiXCR on the 5' RACE reads. Here the sample spans roughly 98,000 distinct CDR3 sequences, approximately 13% being singletons. The sequencing input was PBMCs. These receptors were obtained from a female donor with HTLV-1-associated myelopathy (HAM/TSP). Each CDR3 is given with its conserved first and last residue.

J: TRBJ1-1
V: TRBV5-1
CDR3: CASSLGEATEAFF

J: TRBJ1-1
V: TRBV12-3/TRBV12-4
CDR3: CASSFGTGPLNTEAFF

J: TRBJ1-3
V: TRBV6-5
CDR3: CASSYWHRGGNTIYF

J: TRBJ2-7
V: TRBV7-2
CDR3: CASSPYGTSESYEQYF

J: TRBJ2-1
V: TRBV5-1
CDR3: CASSIPVATYNEQFF

J: TRBJ2-1
V: TRBV3-1
CDR3: CVSSQEGFYNEQFF

J: TRBJ1-3
V: TRBV24-1
CDR3: CATSDLVGNTIYF

J: TRBJ1-5
V: TRBV12-3/TRBV12-4
CDR3: CASSLVGFQPQHF

J: TRBJ2-1
V: TRBV7-9
CDR3: CASSRRRDRENEQFF

J: TRBJ2-1
V: TRBV20-1
CDR3: CSASASLLHGNEQFF

J: TRBJ1-1
V: TRBV20-1
CDR3: CSARKTGGAGRTEAFF

J: TRBJ2-3
V: TRBV9
CDR3: CASVPQGSGDTQYF

J: TRBJ2-7
V: TRBV10-2
CDR3: CASKIYSDSSYEQYF

J: TRBJ2-7
V: TRBV20-1
CDR3: CSARGAHGLAGGRKDEQYF

J: TRBJ2-3
V: TRBV15
CDR3: CATSRDLSADTQYF

J: TRBJ2-1
V: TRBV12-3/TRBV12-4
CDR3: CASGSGGALYNEQFF

J: TRBJ1-1
V: TRBV7-9
CDR3: CASSLVDRVGVEAFF

J: TRBJ2-1
V: TRBV2
CDR3: CASSEVAWTGGYNEQFF

J: TRBJ1-1
V: TRBV5-1
CDR3: CASSLWGDRGTEAFF

J: TRBJ2-3
V: TRBV7-7
CDR3: CASSKTGVADTQYF

J: TRBJ1-1
V: TRBV20-1
CDR3: CSAGYRDSREAFF

J: TRBJ2-3
V: TRBV20-1
CDR3: CSAGGDTDTQYF

J: TRBJ2-3
V: TRBV5-8
CDR3: CVEKNRFHTDTQYF

J: TRBJ2-7
V: TRBV28
CDR3: CASSNSGDSYEQYF

J: TRBJ2-5
V: TRBV3-1
CDR3: CASSQDKRAGSGETQYF

J: TRBJ1-1
V: TRBV5-1
CDR3: CASSRGFFDTEAFF

J: TRBJ2-3
V: TRBV20-1
CDR3: CSARGGQGASGASSTDTQYF

J: TRBJ2-2
V: TRBV18
CDR3: CASSPPSGELFF

J: TRBJ2-7
V: TRBV20-1
CDR3: CSARDGGAALGEQYF

J: TRBJ2-3
V: TRBV20-1
CDR3: CSATRQGLTDTQYF

J: TRBJ2-2
V: TRBV7-2
CDR3: CASSSQPSANTGELFF

J: TRBJ2-7
V: TRBV5-1
CDR3: CASSRGQANNYEQYF

J: TRBJ2-5
V: TRBV27
CDR3: CASSFAAEETQYF

J: TRBJ2-5
V: TRBV25-1
CDR3: CASSESGRGPKETQYF

J: TRBJ1-5
V: TRBV10-3
CDR3: CAIGGGRNQPQHF

J: TRBJ2-1
V: TRBV7-2
CDR3: CASSLVALIGPQFF

J: TRBJ2-5
V: TRBV5-1
CDR3: CASSLQILGGQETQYF

J: TRBJ2-1
V: TRBV7-9
CDR3: CASSTNSGGAGNEQFF

J: TRBJ2-3
V: TRBV20-1
CDR3: CSARKGSGESIDTQYF